The 25 T cell receptor beta chains below come from one sample, sequenced in a study of blood T cell repertoires in COVID-19. Assay used: immunoSEQ multiplex PCR; TCRdb lists only in-frame clones, some missing. This table holds fewer than 250,000 clones, 88% found once. Material: peripheral blood. These receptor sequences come from a woman aged 60-70 years with acute or convalescent COVID-19.

The rearrangement joins TRBV20-1 to TRBJ1-2; the D is unclear. Germline CDR1 reads DFQATT; CDR2 reads SNEGSKA (reference sequence). V lost 1 base and J 5 bases, leaving 5 bases between the germline ends. This CDR3 has 11 amino acids. CDR3 in amino acids: CSARGQYGYTF. CDR3 bases: TGCAGTGCTAGAGGACAATATGGCTACACCTTC.

The V call is TRBV6-1, the J call TRBJ2-5; 7 bases are shared with TRBD2. Germline V gene data show CDR1 as MNHNS and CDR2 as SASEGT. The junction had 8 bases not matched to a gene; V was cut back by 0 bases and J by 4 bases. There are 16 residues in the CDR3. CDR3 bases: TGTGCCAGCAGTGAAGCGGGTGCGGGGGTAGGAGAGACCCAGTACTTC. Protein product: CASSEAGAGVGETQYF.

The rearrangement links TRBV5-6 to TRBJ2-7, with D uncertain. This CDR3 comprises 16 residues. Deletions cut 3 bases from V and 2 bases from J, with 18 bases between. Germline V gene lookup returns CDR1 SGHDT and CDR2 YYEEEE. The CDR3 loop is CASSSRRGEGAYEQYF. The CDR3 bases are TGTGCCAGCAGCTCGCGTCGTGGCGAAGGAGCCTACGAGCAGTACTTC.

The CDR3 region is CASSSGQYSSYEQYF. DNA of the CDR3: TGCGCCAGCAGCTCCGGACAGTACAGCTCCTACGAGCAGTACTTC. The chain joins TRBV5-1 to TRBJ2-7, with a possible D match to TRBD1 (6 bases). The CDR3 spans 15 residues. V lost 3 bases to trimming and J lost 0 bases, with 13 bases between them. The germline gives CDR1 SGHRS, CDR2 YFSETQ.

This clone has just a few counts. V is TRBV7-3 and J is TRBJ1-1, with unresolved D. CDR3 length: 14 residues. Germline lookup yields CDR1 SGHTA and CDR2 FQGTGA. V gave up 3 bases and J gave up 1 base, with 9 bases separating them. The CDR3 DNA is TGTGCCAGCAGCTTTACGGGAAGGAACACTGAAGCTTTCTTT. Its translation: CASSFTGRNTEAFF.

V gene TRBV4-1 combines with J gene TRBJ2-3; tentative D call: TRBD2 (6 bases). This CDR3 region has 13 residues. V was cut by 2 bases and J by 7 bases, with 10 bases left in between. Germline V gene lookup returns CDR1 MGHRA and CDR2 YSYEKL. In nucleotides, the CDR3 is TGCGCCAGCAGCCAAAGGGGACTCAATACGCAGTATTTT. It translates to CASSQRGLNTQYF.

Only a few counts were recorded for this clone. The chain uses TRBV4-2 and TRBJ2-1; 10 bases fit TRBD1. The CDR3 runs to 21 residues. CDR1 and CDR2 from the germline V gene are LGHNA and YNFKEQ. After removal of 3 bases from V and 0 bases from J, the junction contained 17 bases not matched to a gene. CDR3 bases: TGTGCCAGCAGCCAGGGACAGGGGTTCTACGGGAGGCCTAGCTCCTACAATGAGCAGTTCTTC. Translation gives CASSQGQGFYGRPSSYNEQFF.

This chain uses TRBV15 with TRBJ2-3; D perhaps matches TRBD2 (5 bases). Germline V gene sequence: CDR1 LNHNV, CDR2 YYDKDF (reference sequence). Trimming stripped 8 bases from V and 0 bases from J, with 15 bases between. The CDR3 is 15 amino acids. Here the CDR3 reads CATLAGGSSTDTQYF. The CDR3 nucleotides read TGTGCCACCTTAGCAGGAGGTTCTAGCACAGATACGCAGTATTTT.

The V and J genes are TRBV10-3 and TRBJ2-1, with 10 bases that match TRBD1. The CDR3 loop spans 15 amino acids. CDR1 and CDR2 (germline): ENHRY, SYGVKD. J lost 6 bases, V lost 0 bases, and 2 bases had no gene match. CDR3 amino acids: CAISESDRGINEQFF. DNA for the CDR3: TGTGCCATCAGTGAGTCGGACAGGGGGATCAATGAGCAGTTCTTC.

V gene TRBV5-4 combines with J gene TRBJ2-3; D might be TRBD1 (5 bases). Looked up from germline, CDR1 is SGHNT and CDR2 is YYREEE (reference sequence). Trimming removed 3 bases from V and 3 bases from J, with 14 bases in between. The CDR3 is 15 residues long. As DNA, the CDR3 is TGTGCCAGCAGCTCGTACAGGTTGGGTACAGATACGCAGTATTTT. This sequence encodes CASSSYRLGTDTQYF. Full variable domain (remainder filled in from reference TRBV5-4 and TRBJ2-3): ETGVTQSPTHLIKTRGQQVTLRCSSQSGHNTVSWYQQALGQGPQFIFQYYREEENGRGNFPPRFSGLQFPNYSSELNVNALELDDSALYLCASSSYRLGTDTQYFGPGTRLTVL.

The CDR3 sequence: CASSLKSLGKYLHF. The CDR3 region has the DNA TGTGCCAGCAGCCTAAAAAGTTTGGGCAAGTACCTCCACTTT. The chain employs TRBV3-1 (or the pseudogene TRBV3-2) and TRBJ1-6; D remains ambiguous. The CDR3 sequence is 14 residues long. The V gene lost 4 bases and the J gene lost 15 bases, with 19 bases spanning the gap. Germline CDR1 and CDR2: LGHDT and YNNKEL (reference sequence).

In its sample, this clone was seen once. This CDR3 reads CAISELGGQGVFYNEQFF. CDR3 DNA: TGTGCCATCAGTGAGCTTGGGGGACAGGGTGTTTTTTACAATGAGCAGTTCTTC. This sequence joins TRBV10-3 and TRBJ2-1; 9 nucleotides line up with TRBD1. The CDR3 is 18 residues long. V was clipped by 2 bases and J by 4 bases; unmatched bases: 12. Germline values: CDR1 ENHRY, CDR2 SYGVKD.

CDR3: CASSLAGGPRGEQYF. The CDR3 nucleotides are TGTGCCAGCAGTCTAGCGGGAGGGCCGAGGGGGGAGCAGTACTTC. This chain joins TRBV6-6 and TRBJ2-7, with 12 nucleotides matching TRBD2. Germline V gives CDR1 MNHNY, CDR2 SVGAGI (reference sequence). CDR3 length: 15 residues. With 5 bases clipped from V and 7 bases from J, the junction kept 9 bases outside the gene matches.

The chain uses TRBV18 and TRBJ2-2; 7 nucleotides align to TRBD1. Germline lookup yields CDR1 KGHSH and CDR2 LQKENI. The J segment lost 1 base and the V segment lost 0 bases, leaving 8 bases of the junction unmatched. This CDR3 has 18 residues. This CDR3 reads CASSPPKGGQQNTGELFF. CDR3 coding DNA: TGTGCCAGCTCACCACCGAAAGGGGGACAGCAGAACACCGGGGAGCTGTTTTTT.

In its sample, this clone was seen once. This sequence joins TRBV5-1 and TRBJ2-2, with 8 bases fitting TRBD2. Germline-derived CDR1 and CDR2 are SGHRS and YFSETQ. The trim removed 4 bases at V and 7 bases at J, leaving 3 bases unmatched. This CDR3 contains 13 residues. The CDR3 loop is CASSISGVGELFF. DNA of the CDR3: TGCGCCAGCAGCATTAGCGGGGTCGGGGAGCTGTTTTTT.

The genes are TRBV7-2 and TRBJ1-1; no clear D. Germline CDR1 SGHTA, CDR2 FQGNSA. V gave up 4 bases and J gave up 0 bases, with 9 bases separating them. The CDR3 contains 14 residues. This chain's CDR3 is CASSYDWMNTEAFF. The CDR3 bases are TGTGCCAGCAGCTACGACTGGATGAACACTGAAGCTTTCTTT.

The chain carries TRBV25-1 and TRBJ1-2; no clear D. The CDR3 covers 13 residues. Trimming shortened V by 4 bases and J by 4 bases, and 10 bases separated the two germline ends. Germline V gives CDR1 MGHDK, CDR2 SYGVNS. CDR3 coding DNA: TGTGCCAGCAGTGTATTCGGGGTCTATGGCTACACCTTC. Protein: CASSVFGVYGYTF.

V is TRBV7-9 and J is TRBJ2-6; D not certain. The germline gives CDR1 SEHNR, CDR2 FQNEAQ (reference sequence). The CDR3 is made up of 15 amino acids. V was trimmed by 5 bases and J by 0 bases, leaving 8 bases between them. The DNA for the CDR3 is TGTGCCAGCAGCCCTTGGGCCTCTGGGGCCAACGTCCTGACTTTC. Its protein is CASSPWASGANVLTF.

CDR3 in amino acids: CASSLTAGETQYF. The DNA of the CDR3 is TGTGCCAGCAGCTTAACAGCGGGGGAGACCCAGTACTTC. This chain links TRBV7-3 with TRBJ2-5; 7 positions agree with TRBD2. V lost 0 bases and J lost 5; bases outside the gene matches: 0. The CDR3 loop spans 13 amino acids. CDR1 is SGHTA and CDR2 is FQGTGA in the germline V gene.

This rearrangement joins TRBV19 to TRBJ1-5, with 7 bases that match TRBD1. Losses at the gene ends were 5 bases for V and 0 bases for J; bases not matched to a gene: 7. Germline values: CDR1 LNHDA, CDR2 SQIVND (reference sequence). This CDR3 comprises 16 residues. CDR3: CASSLLEGASNQPQHF. As DNA, the CDR3 is TGTGCCAGTAGTTTACTCGAGGGGGCTAGCAATCAGCCCCAGCATTTT.

The chain links TRBV5-1 to TRBJ2-1, with D tentatively TRBD1 (6 bases). Germline CDR1 is SGHRS and CDR2 is YFSETQ. The length of the CDR3 is 13 residues. Trimming left V 2 bases short and J 5 bases short, with 8 bases between. CDR3 sequence: CASSFQGNNEQFF. As DNA, the CDR3 is TGCGCCAGCAGCTTCCAGGGGAACAATGAGCAGTTCTTC.

A few counts support this clone. This chain uses TRBV19 with TRBJ1-5, with 7 nucleotides matching TRBD1. The CDR3 has 14 amino acids. Trimming cost V 4 bases and J 5 bases; bases outside gene matches: 5. The germline V gene has CDR1 LNHDA and CDR2 SQIVND (reference sequence). The CDR3 here is CASSTGTDYQPQHF. The DNA of the CDR3 is TGTGCCAGTAGTACGGGGACAGATTATCAGCCCCAGCATTTT.

This clone was seen only a few times. This sequence joins TRBV18 and TRBJ1-3; tentatively, D is TRBD1 (6 bases). Germline CDR1 KGHSH, CDR2 LQKENI. Trimming removed 1 base at V and 0 bases at J, with 19 bases between. The CDR3 extends over 19 amino acids. CDR3 protein: CASSPQRLGQQLSGNTIYF. CDR3 bases: TGTGCCAGCTCACCACAACGCCTCGGACAGCAACTCTCTGGAAACACCATATATTTT.

Details on this clone: Its ends do not fully match the called genes, so a read error is possible. The chain carries TRBV14 and TRBJ1-2, with D maybe TRBD1 (6 bases). Germline V lookup: CDR1 SGHDN, CDR2 FVKESK. The CDR3 covers 13 residues. Here the CDR3 DNA reads TGTGCCAGCAGCCCTCGGACAGATTATGGCTGCACCTTC. Its translation is CASSPRTDYGCTF.

This chain uses TRBV9 with TRBJ1-5; TRBD1 aligns across 9 bases. The CDR3 is 16 amino acids. Unmatched junction bases numbered 6, after V lost 0 bases and J lost 5 bases. CDR1 SGDLS and CDR2 YYNGEE come from the germline V gene. The CDR3 loop is CASSVGDRVWDQPQHF. In nucleotides, the CDR3 is TGTGCCAGCAGCGTAGGGGACAGGGTATGGGATCAGCCCCAGCATTTT.